These 23 T cell receptor beta chains were all obtained from the same sample, sequenced in a study of OX40 agonist ivuxolimab in advanced cancers. The table came from immunoSEQ multiplex PCR; TCRdb's copy has only in-frame clones and leaves some out. The sample holds 15,000 to 20,000 clones, 65% to 90% seen once. The sample here was CD4+ or CD8+ T cells sorted from blood, taken in a trial of the OX40 agonist ivuxolimab. The receptors stem from an adult with an advanced solid tumor such as melanoma, head and neck, liver or kidney cancer.

V usage is TRBV6-5 and J usage is TRBJ2-7; 7 bases match TRBD2. V lost 5 bases and J lost 0; bases outside the gene matches: 7. The CDR3 length is 15 residues. CDR1 and CDR2 (germline): MNHEY, SVGAGI. CDR3 amino acids: CASSPSGISSYEQYF. In DNA form, the CDR3 reads TGTGCCAGCAGTCCCAGCGGGATCTCCTCCTACGAGCAGTACTTC.

The V and J genes are TRBV2 and TRBJ2-7, with TRBD1 identical over 7 bases. This CDR3 is built from 13 residues. The germline V gene has CDR1 SNHLY and CDR2 FYNNEI. Trimming cost V 4 bases and J 5 bases; bases outside gene matches: 5. CDR3 protein: CASSVDREHEQYF. CDR3 DNA sequence: TGTGCCAGCAGTGTTGACAGGGAGCACGAGCAGTACTTC.

As DNA, the CDR3 is TGTGCCAGCAGTTACTCGATTCAAGCTTTCTTT. Translating gives CASSYSIQAFF. The V and J genes are TRBV6-5 and TRBJ1-1; D remains ambiguous. Trimming removed 0 bases at V and 9 bases at J, with 5 bases between. The CDR3 sequence is 11 residues long. Looked up from germline, CDR1 is MNHEY and CDR2 is SVGAGI.

This clone was detected once. The rearrangement links TRBV10-3 to TRBJ2-2; TRBD2 matches at 8 bases. The CDR3 runs to 14 residues. V trimming: 10 bases; J trimming: 3 bases; junction bases outside the gene matches: 7. The V gene's germline CDR1 is ENHRY and CDR2 SYGVKD. CDR3 bases: TGTGCCAGCAGGAGGCGGGAGGACACCGGGGAGCTGTTTTTT. This gives the protein CASRRREDTGELFF.

This clone was seen only once. The genes are TRBV4-3 and TRBJ1-6; D perhaps matches TRBD1 (6 bases). Trimming removed 0 bases at V and 15 bases at J, with 15 bases between. The germline V gene has CDR1 LGHNA and CDR2 YSLEER. The CDR3 is 14 amino acids. The CDR3 DNA sequence: TGCGCCAGCAGCCAAGATCGAGGGGGTTTACACCTCCACTTT. It encodes CASSQDRGGLHLHF.

V usage is TRBV28 and J usage is TRBJ1-2; D ambiguous. V dropped 7 bases and J dropped 7 bases, with 16 bases sitting between them. Looked up from germline, CDR1 is MDHEN and CDR2 is SYDVKM. The length of the CDR3 is 13 residues. CDR3: CASMDFSSSGYTF. CDR3 nucleotides: TGTGCCAGCATGGATTTTAGTAGTAGTGGCTACACCTTC.

This clone was picked up a small number of times. The chain combines TRBV5-4 with TRBJ2-7; 8 bases agree with TRBD1. Germline CDR1 is SGHNT and CDR2 is YYREEE (reference sequence). This CDR3 is built from 16 residues. The junction had 11 bases not matched to a gene; V was cut back by 1 base and J by 5 bases. CDR3 in DNA: TGTGCCAGCAGCTTGTGGGGCGACAGGGGTTTTGACGAGCAGTACTTC. It specifies CASSLWGDRGFDEQYF.

The chain joins TRBV7-9 to TRBJ2-7; TRBD1 is a possible D gene (6 bases). V lost 4 bases and J lost 3, with 16 bases in between. This CDR3 comprises 15 residues. Germline V gene lookup returns CDR1 SEHNR and CDR2 FQNEAQ (reference sequence). The CDR3 region is CASSSLGHGLYEQYF. The CDR3 DNA sequence: TGTGCCAGCAGCTCTTTGGGACACGGGCTCTACGAGCAGTACTTC.

V and J are TRBV7-8 and TRBJ1-3; no reliable D call. Trimming cost V 10 bases and J 2 bases, with 12 bases left between them. Per germline, CDR1 SGHVS and CDR2 FQNEAQ. This CDR3 region has 13 residues. The CDR3 region is CATKGGTGNTIYF. The CDR3, as DNA: TGTGCCACCAAGGGCGGGACTGGAAACACCATATATTTT.

CDR3 sequence (DNA): TGTGCCATCAGCCCCGGGACTAGGAAGACTAACATTCAGTACTTC. Its translation is CAISPGTRKTNIQYF. The rearrangement joins TRBV10-3 to TRBJ2-4; 8 nucleotides match TRBD2. The V and J ends lost 6 bases and 7 bases, in that order; junction bases with no gene match: 11. The germline V gene has CDR1 ENHRY and CDR2 SYGVKD. This CDR3 region has 15 residues.

The chain employs TRBV28 and TRBJ2-3; 10 bases are shared with TRBD1. The CDR3 has 15 residues. With V trimmed by 6 bases and J by 4 bases, 7 bases remained unmatched. Looked up from germline, CDR1 is MDHEN and CDR2 is SYDVKM. The CDR3 sequence: CASRRTGGGADTQYF. The DNA for the CDR3 is TGTGCCAGCAGGCGGACAGGGGGAGGCGCAGATACGCAGTATTTT.

The rearrangement links TRBV18 to TRBJ2-6; TRBD2 matches at 7 bases. The CDR3 sequence is 20 residues long. Germline V lookup: CDR1 KGHSH, CDR2 LQKENI. The junction had 14 bases not matched to a gene; V was cut back by 3 bases and J by 0 bases. The CDR3, as DNA: TGTGCCAGCTCACCGGGAGGGGTCCGTACAGGCGGCTCTGGGGCCAACGTCCTGACTTTC. Translation: CASSPGGVRTGGSGANVLTF.

The chain recombines TRBV5-5 with TRBJ1-4; D might be TRBD1 (5 bases). CDR1 and CDR2 from the germline V gene are SGHKS and YYEKEE (reference sequence). The CDR3 covers 13 residues. The V gene lost 4 bases and the J gene lost 8 bases, with 12 bases spanning the gap. The CDR3 sequence: CASSPEWGEKLFF. The DNA for the CDR3 is TGTGCCAGCAGCCCTGAGTGGGGGGAAAAACTGTTTTTT.

This chain uses TRBV4-3 with TRBJ2-5; D gene unclear. Trimming pared 0 bases from V and 2 bases from J, leaving 4 bases between. The CDR3 runs to 13 residues. Germline lookup yields CDR1 LGHNA and CDR2 YSLEER. The CDR3 nucleotides read TGCGCCAGCAGCCAAGATCAGCAAGAGACCCAGTACTTC. Residues: CASSQDQQETQYF.

The chain combines TRBV5-6 with TRBJ2-7, with D maybe TRBD1 (6 bases). CDR3 length equals 15 residues. With 2 bases removed from V and 1 base from J, the gap between germline ends came to 13 bases. In germline, CDR1 is SGHDT, CDR2 YYEEEE. The CDR3 DNA is TGTGCCAGCAGCTTCAGAACAGGGCCTTCCTACGAGCAGTACTTC. It specifies CASSFRTGPSYEQYF.

The chain uses TRBV10-2 and TRBJ2-3, with D maybe TRBD2 (6 bases). CDR3 length equals 14 residues. Trimming took off 3 bases at V and 3 bases at J, with 10 bases between the two ends. The V gene's germline CDR1 is WSHSY and CDR2 SAAADI. The CDR3 DNA is TGCGCCAGCAGTGAATCAGGAGGGACAGATACGCAGTATTTT. Residues: CASSESGGTDTQYF.

The V call is TRBV18, the J call TRBJ1-3; 7 bases fit TRBD1. Losses at the gene ends were 3 bases for V and 3 bases for J; bases not matched to a gene: 2. Germline loops: CDR1 KGHSH, CDR2 LQKENI. This CDR3 has 14 residues. CDR3 in DNA: TGTGCCAGCTCACCCCGGGACAGTGGAAACACCATATATTTT. Its translation: CASSPRDSGNTIYF.

V is TRBV7-9 and J is TRBJ1-2, with D possibly matching TRBD1 (6 bases). Germline V gene sequence: CDR1 SEHNR, CDR2 FQNEAQ (reference sequence). Deletions cut 5 bases from V and 5 bases from J, with 15 bases between. This CDR3 spans 14 amino acids. The CDR3 DNA follows: TGTGCCAGCAGCCGCCGAGAAACAGGGTATGGCTACACCTTC. Protein product: CASSRRETGYGYTF.

The genes are TRBV28 and TRBJ1-5; no definite D call. Germline-derived CDR1 and CDR2 are MDHEN and SYDVKM. Deletions cut 6 bases from V and 2 bases from J, with 5 bases between. The CDR3 runs to 12 residues. The CDR3 reads CASREGNQPQHF. Written as DNA, the CDR3 is TGTGCCAGCAGGGAAGGCAATCAGCCCCAGCATTTT. Variable domain in full (rest from reference TRBV28 and TRBJ1-5): DVKVTQSSRYLVKRTGEKVFLECVQDMDHENMFWYRQDPGLGLRLIYFSYDVKMKEKGDIPEGYSVSREKKERFSLILESASTNQTSMYLCASREGNQPQHFGDGTRLSIL.

The CDR3 here is CASSPQGLQETQYF. CDR3 coding DNA: TGTGCCAGCTCACCACAGGGATTACAAGAGACCCAGTACTTC. This sequence joins TRBV18 and TRBJ2-5, with D unclear. The length of the CDR3 is 14 residues. Germline V CDR1 and CDR2: KGHSH, LQKENI. The germline V and J ends were trimmed by 1 base and 2 bases, with 8 bases remaining between them.

The gene calls are TRBV18 and TRBJ1-1; 8 bases agree with TRBD1. With V trimmed by 3 bases and J by 1 base, 13 bases remained unmatched. This CDR3 is built from 18 residues. The germline V gene encodes CDR1 KGHSH and CDR2 LQKENI. The chain's CDR3 is CASSPNLAGGSTNTEAFF. For the CDR3, the DNA is TGTGCCAGCTCACCTAATCTCGCAGGGGGCTCGACGAACACTGAAGCTTTCTTT.

The chain recombines TRBV28 with TRBJ1-2; D uncertain. This CDR3 is 11 amino acids long. Germline CDR1 is MDHEN and CDR2 is SYDVKM. The germline V and J ends were trimmed by 8 bases and 0 bases, with 4 bases remaining between them. The CDR3 loop reads CASVTNYGYTF. CDR3 coding DNA: TGTGCCAGCGTTACTAACTATGGCTACACCTTC.

The chain employs TRBV7-9 and TRBJ1-1, with a weak D call TRBD1 (5 bases). The germline CDR1 and CDR2 sequences are SEHNR and FQNEAQ (reference sequence). The length of the CDR3 is 13 residues. Trimming removed 4 bases from V and 8 bases from J, with 14 bases in between. For the CDR3, the DNA is TGTGCCAGCAGCTCCCGTCGGGGGGTAGAAGCTTTCTTT. Residues: CASSSRRGVEAFF. Full variable domain (outside the CDR3, taken from reference TRBV7-9 and TRBJ1-1): DTGVSQNPRHKITKRGQNVTFRCDPISEHNRLYWYRQTLGQGPEFLTYFQNEAQLEKSRLLSDRFSAERPKGSFSTLEIQRTEQGDSAMYLCASSSRRGVEAFFGQGTRLTVV.